The clone carrying this T cell receptor beta chain turned up a few times. The sample belongs to a study of PD-1 blockade in mismatch repair-deficient tumors. With 7 bases clipped from V and 3 bases from J, the junction kept 11 bases outside the gene matches. Germline loops: CDR1 MNHEY, CDR2 SMNVEV (reference sequence). CDR3 length equals 16 residues. The assay was immunoSEQ multiplex PCR, and TCRdb's table has in-frame clones only and misses some. The sample has 40,000 to 60,000 clones, over 70% seen once; the top ten hold around 8.1%. This chain uses TRBV27 with TRBJ2-2; 7 bases match TRBD2. This TCR was recovered from an adult with mismatch repair-deficient cancer. The sequencing used peripheral blood, collected approximately 18 weeks after starting pembrolizumab. The CDR3: CASKVTSGIHTGELFF. In DNA form, the CDR3 reads TGTGCCAGCAAGGTGACCAGCGGGATTCACACCGGGGAGCTGTTTTTT.